Included here is one TCR beta chain sequence, with context. Its antigen remains unknown. These data originate in a study of T cell responses to AZD1222 COVID-19 vaccine. Findings and limits, study-wide: At study baseline, merely five or six AZD1222 recipients were seropositive. Breadth and depth of Spike-specific TCRs rose after two AZD1222 doses.

The CDR3 sequence is 14 residues long. V dropped 5 bases and J dropped 7 bases, with 15 bases sitting between them. Germline lookup yields CDR1 SEHNR and CDR2 FQNEAQ (reference sequence). TCRdb's table, derived via immunoSEQ multiplex PCR, lists solely in-frame clones and lacks some. The sample has about 150,000 clones; 90% to 95% are singletons. This sequence joins TRBV7-9 and TRBJ2-1; possible D gene TRBD2, 5 bases. The clonotype comes from an adult in good health. The source material was peripheral blood, sampled on day 0 of AZD1222 vaccination. The CDR3 sequence: CASSPRWTENEQFF. CDR3 nucleotide sequence: TGTGCCAGCAGCCCACGATGGACTGAGAATGAGCAGTTCTTC. The full variable domain, its missing parts supplied by reference TRBV7-9 and TRBJ2-1, is DTGVSQNPRHKITKRGQNVTFRCDPISEHNRLYWYRQTLGQGPEFLTYFQNEAQLEKSRLLSDRFSAERPKGSFSTLEIQRTEQGDSAMYLCASSPRWTENEQFFGPGTRLTVL.